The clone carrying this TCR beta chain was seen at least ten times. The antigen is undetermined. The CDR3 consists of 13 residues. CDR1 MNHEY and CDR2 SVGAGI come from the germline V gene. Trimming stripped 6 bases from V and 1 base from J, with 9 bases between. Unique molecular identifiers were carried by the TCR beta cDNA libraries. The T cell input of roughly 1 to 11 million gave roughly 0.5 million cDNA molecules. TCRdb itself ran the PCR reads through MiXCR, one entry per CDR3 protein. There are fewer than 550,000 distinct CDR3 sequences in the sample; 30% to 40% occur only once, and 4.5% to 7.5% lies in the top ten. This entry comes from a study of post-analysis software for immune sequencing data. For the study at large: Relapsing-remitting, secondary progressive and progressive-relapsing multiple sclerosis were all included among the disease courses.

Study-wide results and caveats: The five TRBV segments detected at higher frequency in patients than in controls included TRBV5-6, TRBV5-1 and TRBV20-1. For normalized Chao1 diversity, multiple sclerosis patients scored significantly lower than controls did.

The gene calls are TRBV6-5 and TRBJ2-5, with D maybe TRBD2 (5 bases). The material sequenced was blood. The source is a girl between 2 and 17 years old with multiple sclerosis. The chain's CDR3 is CASRPAVQETQYF. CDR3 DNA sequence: TGTGCCAGCAGACCAGCGGTCCAAGAGACCCAGTACTTC.